A selection of T cell receptor beta chains follows, all from one sample in a study of blood T cell repertoires in COVID-19. TCRdb's table, derived via immunoSEQ multiplex PCR, lists solely in-frame clones and lacks some. The repertoire includes 200,000 or so clones, roughly 80% of them detected once, and 8.5% to 12% sits in the top ten. The sequencing input was peripheral blood. The receptors were gathered from a woman of 80 years or more with acute or convalescent COVID-19. CDR3s include the opening cysteine and the closing phenylalanine or tryptophan. A D gene is named only where the DNA matches it firmly. Expanded clones get a size class; other rows say once, few or many, or leave the size out.

d_gene: -; v_gene: TRBV30; j_gene: TRBJ2-3; abundance: -; CDR3aa: CAWSVREADTQYF; CDR3nt: TGTGCCTGGAGTGTACGGGAAGCAGATACGCAGTATTTT
d_gene: TRBD2; v_gene: TRBV5-4; j_gene: TRBJ2-1; abundance: -; CDR3aa: CASSPQGLANNEQFF; CDR3nt: TGTGCCAGCAGCCCACAGGGACTAGCGAACAATGAGCAGTTCTTC
d_gene: -; v_gene: TRBV11-3; j_gene: TRBJ1-1; abundance: -; CDR3aa: CASSYTVGTEAFF; CDR3nt: TGTGCCAGCAGCTATACAGTTGGCACTGAAGCTTTCTTT
d_gene: -; v_gene: TRBV6-5; j_gene: TRBJ1-2; abundance: -; CDR3aa: CASKGPPGRNYGYTF; CDR3nt: TGTGCCAGCAAGGGTCCTCCAGGGAGGAACTATGGCTACACCTTC
d_gene: TRBD1; v_gene: TRBV28; j_gene: TRBJ1-1; abundance: once; CDR3aa: CASSPTRGRRAEAFF; CDR3nt: TGTGCCAGCAGTCCGACCAGGGGGCGCAGGGCTGAAGCTTTCTTT
d_gene: -; v_gene: TRBV30; j_gene: TRBJ2-7; abundance: -; CDR3aa: CAWTGTYPYEQYF; CDR3nt: TGTGCCTGGACTGGGACATATCCCTACGAGCAGTACTTC
d_gene: -; v_gene: TRBV6-5; j_gene: TRBJ2-2; abundance: -; CDR3aa: CASSLRGNTGELFF; CDR3nt: TGTGCCAGCAGTCTAAGGGGAAACACCGGGGAGCTGTTTTTT
d_gene: -; v_gene: TRBV7-9; j_gene: TRBJ1-3; abundance: -; CDR3aa: CASRLPDGSSGNTIYF; CDR3nt: TGTGCCAGCAGACTCCCTGACGGGAGCTCTGGAAACACCATATATTTT
d_gene: TRBD1; v_gene: TRBV18; j_gene: TRBJ1-1; abundance: -; CDR3aa: CASSLVGTGGLPWNTEAFF; CDR3nt: TGTGCCAGCTCCCTCGTAGGGACAGGGGGCTTGCCCTGGAACACTGAAGCTTTCTTT
d_gene: -; v_gene: TRBV19; j_gene: TRBJ2-5; abundance: -; CDR3aa: CASSIGGSPQETQYF; CDR3nt: TGTGCCAGTAGTATTGGAGGGAGTCCGCAAGAGACCCAGTACTTC
d_gene: TRBD2; v_gene: TRBV27; j_gene: TRBJ2-3; abundance: -; CDR3aa: CASSFASGSVRGTDTQYF; CDR3nt: TGTGCCAGCAGTTTCGCTAGCGGGAGTGTTCGTGGCACAGATACGCAGTATTTT
d_gene: TRBD1; v_gene: TRBV4-3; j_gene: TRBJ1-2; abundance: -; CDR3aa: CASSQQGAYGYTF; CDR3nt: TGCGCCAGCAGCCAACAGGGGGCTTATGGCTACACCTTC
d_gene: -; v_gene: TRBV29-1; j_gene: TRBJ1-4; abundance: -; CDR3aa: CSVAQGLEKLFF; CDR3nt: TGCAGCGTGGCACAGGGATTGGAAAAACTGTTTTTT
d_gene: TRBD1; v_gene: TRBV7-2; j_gene: TRBJ2-4; abundance: -; CDR3aa: CASSLRTGALAKNIQYF; CDR3nt: TGTGCCAGCAGCCTCCGGACAGGGGCTTTAGCCAAAAACATTCAGTACTTC
d_gene: -; v_gene: TRBV5-4; j_gene: TRBJ1-1; abundance: -; CDR3aa: CASSLMGPTPEAFF; CDR3nt: TGTGCCAGCAGCTTGATGGGGCCGACGCCTGAAGCTTTCTTT
d_gene: TRBD2; v_gene: TRBV7-6; j_gene: TRBJ2-3; abundance: -; CDR3aa: CASSLSGGARDTQYF; CDR3nt: TGTGCCAGCAGCTTATCCGGGGGGGCGAGAGATACGCAGTATTTT
d_gene: TRBD2; v_gene: TRBV28; j_gene: TRBJ2-2; abundance: -; CDR3aa: CASSRGDTGELFF; CDR3nt: TGTGCCAGCAGTCGGGGGGACACCGGGGAGCTGTTTTTT
d_gene: TRBD2; v_gene: TRBV18; j_gene: TRBJ2-2; abundance: -; CDR3aa: CASSPTGTSGANTGELFF; CDR3nt: TGTGCCAGCTCACCGACCGGGACTAGCGGGGCGAACACCGGGGAGCTGTTTTTT
d_gene: -; v_gene: TRBV3-1/TRBV3-2; j_gene: TRBJ2-7; abundance: -; CDR3aa: CASSQGSPRVSYEQYF; CDR3nt: TGTGCCAGCAGCCAAGGGTCGCCCAGGGTTTCCTACGAGCAGTACTTC
d_gene: TRBD2; v_gene: TRBV25-1; j_gene: TRBJ2-1; abundance: -; CDR3aa: CASSEWGLAGTNEQFF; CDR3nt: TGTGCCAGCAGTGAATGGGGACTAGCGGGGACAAATGAGCAGTTCTTC
d_gene: TRBD1; v_gene: TRBV7-2; j_gene: TRBJ1-1; abundance: -; CDR3aa: CASSFDRVERTEAFF; CDR3nt: TGTGCCAGCAGCTTCGACAGGGTAGAAAGGACTGAAGCTTTCTTT
d_gene: TRBD1; v_gene: TRBV6-5; j_gene: TRBJ1-2; abundance: -; CDR3aa: CASSYQGEIDNYGYTF; CDR3nt: TGTGCCAGCAGTTACCAGGGGGAGATCGACAACTATGGCTACACCTTC
d_gene: -; v_gene: TRBV29-1; j_gene: TRBJ1-3; abundance: -; CDR3aa: CSVEGQGRNTIYF; CDR3nt: TGCAGCGTTGAAGGGCAGGGGAGAAACACCATATATTTT
d_gene: -; v_gene: TRBV7-9; j_gene: TRBJ1-1; abundance: -; CDR3aa: CASSFDTNTEAFF; CDR3nt: TGTGCCAGCAGCTTTGACACAAACACTGAAGCTTTCTTT
d_gene: -; v_gene: TRBV21-1; j_gene: TRBJ1-2; abundance: few; CDR3aa: CASSKWPGEYGYTF; CDR3nt: TGTGCCAGCAGCAAGTGGCCAGGGGAGTATGGCTACACCTTC
d_gene: -; v_gene: TRBV6-2/TRBV6-3; j_gene: TRBJ1-5; abundance: few; CDR3aa: CASSLDSLPNQPQHF; CDR3nt: TGTGCCAGCAGCCTAGACAGTTTACCCAATCAGCCCCAGCATTTT
d_gene: TRBD1; v_gene: TRBV4-1; j_gene: TRBJ2-7; abundance: -; CDR3aa: CASSRPAGDSSYEQYF; CDR3nt: TGCGCCAGCAGCAGACCGGCCGGGGACAGCTCCTACGAGCAGTACTTC
d_gene: -; v_gene: TRBV11-3; j_gene: TRBJ2-1; abundance: -; CDR3aa: CASSLGGELVDEQFF; CDR3nt: TGTGCCAGCAGCTTAGGGGGGGAGCTTGTTGATGAGCAGTTCTTC
d_gene: -; v_gene: TRBV5-1; j_gene: TRBJ1-1; abundance: -; CDR3aa: CASSPLEGLSNTEAFF; CDR3nt: TGCGCCAGCAGCCCCTTGGAGGGGCTCTCGAACACTGAAGCTTTCTTT
d_gene: -; v_gene: TRBV9; j_gene: TRBJ1-5; abundance: -; CDR3aa: CASSPEGIQPQHF; CDR3nt: TGTGCCAGCAGCCCCGAGGGTATCCAGCCCCAGCATTTT
d_gene: -; v_gene: TRBV6-1; j_gene: TRBJ1-3; abundance: -; CDR3aa: CASSEGTGTGNTIYF; CDR3nt: TGTGCCAGCAGTGAAGGAACAGGTACCGGAAACACCATATATTTT
d_gene: TRBD2; v_gene: TRBV9; j_gene: TRBJ2-6; abundance: few; CDR3aa: CASSALGGAGANVLTF; CDR3nt: TGTGCCAGCAGCGCCCTCGGGGGGGCTGGGGCCAACGTCCTGACTTTC
d_gene: -; v_gene: TRBV5-1; j_gene: TRBJ2-2; abundance: -; CDR3aa: CASSQNTGELFF; CDR3nt: TGCGCCAGCAGCCAAAACACCGGGGAGCTGTTTTTT
d_gene: TRBD1; v_gene: TRBV20-1; j_gene: TRBJ2-7; abundance: -; CDR3aa: CSASDGQGSSYEQYF; CDR3nt: TGCAGTGCTAGTGATGGACAGGGGAGCTCCTACGAGCAGTACTTC
d_gene: -; v_gene: TRBV6-2/TRBV6-3; j_gene: TRBJ1-5; abundance: -; CDR3aa: CASSWTASNQPQHF; CDR3nt: TGTGCCAGCAGTTGGACAGCTAGCAATCAGCCCCAGCATTTT
d_gene: TRBD1; v_gene: TRBV9; j_gene: TRBJ1-3; abundance: -; CDR3aa: CASSVAGGLGNTIYF; CDR3nt: TGTGCCAGCAGCGTAGCAGGGGGGCTAGGAAACACCATATATTTT
d_gene: TRBD1; v_gene: TRBV30; j_gene: TRBJ1-2; abundance: -; CDR3aa: CAWDRAYGYTF; CDR3nt: TGTGCCTGGGACAGGGCCTATGGCTACACCTTC
d_gene: TRBD1; v_gene: TRBV18; j_gene: TRBJ1-1; abundance: -; CDR3aa: CASSPSDRVTEAFF; CDR3nt: TGTGCCAGCTCACCATCGGACAGGGTGACTGAAGCTTTCTTT
d_gene: TRBD1; v_gene: TRBV5-6; j_gene: TRBJ1-3; abundance: -; CDR3aa: CASSSTGESGNTIYF; CDR3nt: TGTGCCAGCAGCTCGACAGGGGAGTCAGGAAACACCATATATTTT
d_gene: -; v_gene: TRBV12-3/TRBV12-4; j_gene: TRBJ1-5; abundance: once; CDR3aa: CASSRSNQPQHF; CDR3nt: TGTGCCAGCAGTCGTAGCAATCAGCCCCAGCATTTT
d_gene: -; v_gene: TRBV9; j_gene: TRBJ2-7; abundance: -; CDR3aa: CASSTDSDEQYF; CDR3nt: TGTGCCAGCAGCACGGACAGTGACGAGCAGTACTTC
d_gene: -; v_gene: TRBV28; j_gene: TRBJ2-7; abundance: -; CDR3aa: CASSPRDQVRDEQYF; CDR3nt: TGTGCCAGCAGTCCCAGGGATCAAGTCCGAGACGAGCAGTACTTC
d_gene: -; v_gene: TRBV28; j_gene: TRBJ2-2; abundance: -; CDR3aa: CASSFGGTNTGELFF; CDR3nt: TGTGCCAGCAGTTTTGGCGGGACGAACACCGGGGAGCTGTTTTTT
d_gene: TRBD2; v_gene: TRBV5-4; j_gene: TRBJ2-5; abundance: -; CDR3aa: CASSPPGLAGLETQYF; CDR3nt: TGTGCCAGCAGCCCTCCGGGCCTAGCGGGATTAGAGACCCAGTACTTC
d_gene: -; v_gene: TRBV30; j_gene: TRBJ1-1; abundance: -; CDR3aa: CAWRWGTVNTEAFF; CDR3nt: TGTGCCTGGAGATGGGGGACTGTGAACACTGAAGCTTTCTTT
d_gene: -; v_gene: TRBV5-1; j_gene: TRBJ1-1; abundance: few; CDR3aa: CASSLAATGNTEAFF; CDR3nt: TGCGCCAGCAGCTTGGCCGCCACAGGGAACACTGAAGCTTTCTTT
d_gene: -; v_gene: TRBV5-5; j_gene: TRBJ1-4; abundance: -; CDR3aa: CASSWEQGTNEKLFF; CDR3nt: TGTGCCAGCAGCTGGGAACAGGGTACTAATGAAAAACTGTTTTTT
d_gene: -; v_gene: TRBV7-2; j_gene: TRBJ1-2; abundance: few; CDR3aa: CASSLDNNYGYTF; CDR3nt: TGTGCCAGCAGCTTAGACAATAACTATGGCTACACCTTC
d_gene: -; v_gene: TRBV9; j_gene: TRBJ1-2; abundance: -; CDR3aa: CASSVLSDGPGGYTF; CDR3nt: TGTGCCAGCAGCGTTCTGTCGGACGGCCCAGGGGGCTACACCTTC
d_gene: -; v_gene: TRBV11-2; j_gene: TRBJ1-2; abundance: -; CDR3aa: CASSLDFFVWATQGYGYTF; CDR3nt: TGTGCCAGCAGCTTAGATTTTTTTGTTTGGGCCACCCAGGGGTATGGCTACACCTTC
d_gene: -; v_gene: TRBV9; j_gene: TRBJ2-5; abundance: -; CDR3aa: CASTPTGGQETQYF; CDR3nt: TGTGCCAGCACCCCTACAGGAGGGCAAGAGACCCAGTACTTC